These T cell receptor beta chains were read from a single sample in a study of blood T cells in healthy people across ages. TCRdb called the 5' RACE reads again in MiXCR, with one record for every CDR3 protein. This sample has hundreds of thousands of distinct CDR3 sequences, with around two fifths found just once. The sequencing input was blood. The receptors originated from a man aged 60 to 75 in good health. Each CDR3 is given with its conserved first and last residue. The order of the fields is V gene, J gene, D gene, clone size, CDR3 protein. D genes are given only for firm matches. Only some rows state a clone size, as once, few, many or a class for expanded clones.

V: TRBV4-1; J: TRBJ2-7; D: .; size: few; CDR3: CASSHLMYRAAAQYF
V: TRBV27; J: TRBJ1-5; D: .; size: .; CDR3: CASQGISSNQPQHF
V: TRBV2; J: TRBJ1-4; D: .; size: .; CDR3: CASSDVGTNEKLFF
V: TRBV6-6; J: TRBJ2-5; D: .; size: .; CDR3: CASRPLLSSEGQETQYF
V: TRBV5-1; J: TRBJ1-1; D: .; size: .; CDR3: CASSLVLDPTEAFF
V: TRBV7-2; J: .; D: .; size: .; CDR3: CASSLRGSVIYEQYF
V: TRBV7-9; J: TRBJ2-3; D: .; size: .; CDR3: CASSLSGGSHTDTQYF
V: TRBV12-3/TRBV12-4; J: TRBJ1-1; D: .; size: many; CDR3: CASARHPLTEAFF
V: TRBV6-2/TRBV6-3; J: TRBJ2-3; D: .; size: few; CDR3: CASSQLGHTDTQYF
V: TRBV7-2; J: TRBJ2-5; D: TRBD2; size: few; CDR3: CASSLVASGGLYQETQYF
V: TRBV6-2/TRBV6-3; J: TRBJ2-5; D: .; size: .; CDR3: CASSSPGAGADQETQYF
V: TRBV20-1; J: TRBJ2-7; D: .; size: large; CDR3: CSARGTGTKYEQYF